This T cell receptor (beta chain) was identified in a study of human T cells and chemical hapten exposure (dated by TCRdb to the early 2020s). Looking at the study overall: For sensitization, 2% DPC in acetone was applied to a roughly 2 cm by roughly 2 cm area of upper inner arm skin. Throughout the study period of 20 to 25 weeks, patients also received therapeutic DPC doses to the scalp every week. Patch testing was done on the upper back using Finn chambers containing 0.01% DPC, and results were scored after 6 days according to International Contact Dermatitis Research Group standards. The patient cohort, mostly female, included alopecia areata with under or over 50% scalp involvement, alopecia totalis and alopecia universalis. Libraries were pooled for sequencing, and variation in per-sample TCR yields was attributed mainly to small differences in library volumes within the pool. The study tracked peripheral blood TCR repertoire changes in vivo during primary and secondary sensitization to the hapten diphenylcyclopropenone (DPC) in alopecia patients. Blood samples were taken from patients before sensitization (week 0) and at 2, 6 and about 24 weeks after DPC sensitization. Twenty-nine alopecia patients gave blood for TCR sequencing at one to four time points (pre-sensitization, 2, 6 and 24 weeks). What the authors observed across the whole study: A positive correlation was found between the number of PT1 expanded TCRs and patch test score, with significance reached at thresholds 8, 16 and 32 but not 4. Expanded TCRs formed significantly more large CDR3 similarity clusters than pre-sensitization or healthy control sets, consistent with antigen-driven responses. DPC sensitization did not change the number of TCRs with a frequency above 1 in 1000, and there was no evidence of changes in global repertoire structure. Because every patient had alopecia, a presumed autoimmune disease, the patients' immune response might differ from that of healthy individuals. Repeated subsampling changed both the strength of the expansion versus patch-test correlation and the threshold at which the correlation became significant.

CDR1 and CDR2, looked up from the germline V gene (reference sequence), are SEHNR and FQNEAQ. For this chain, trimming is 2 bases at the V end and 3 bases at the J end, and the number of junction bases without a gene match is 4. From its cysteine to its phenylalanine, the CDR3 spans 15 amino acids. Only the CDR3 DNA stays, 45 bases, in frame from base 1. The sample's time point label, decoded: pre-sensitization, week 0. Reading the label with the study, this specimen's treatment or condition is: therapeutic diphenylcyclopropenone sensitization with weekly scalp DPC. Blood at each patch-test visit was drawn before the patch test was applied. To be eligible, patients had to be aged 18 to 70, diagnosed with alopecia and judged suitable for DPC therapy, while pregnant patients were excluded. Total RNA was isolated from unfractionated whole blood collected in Tempus Blood RNA tubes. The sample holds many counts of this clonotype. Its antigen remains undetermined. No base qualities exist here, and no much larger clone lies one base off it.

The library was produced with RACE. TCRdb records NextSeq 500 as the sequencer. Library preparation attached unique molecular identifiers to individual cDNA molecules for quantitative, reproducible TCR counting. From each blood RNA sample, both TCR alpha and TCR beta chains were sequenced. The original pipeline was this. Samples had a median of approximately 93,000 TCRs, with a range from about 23,224 to 750,000. The Decombinator software suite was used to annotate V, J and CDR3 in the TCR reads. To make PS versus PT1 abundance plots, every sample was subsampled to the same number of TCRs (28,000). TCRs were defined as expanded if absent before sensitization and observed at least eight times at the 2-week time point. The raw public reads went through TCRdb reprocessing: fastp at Q25, MiXCR clone calling, in-frame beta chains kept. Each entry merges the rows of one CDR3 protein and shows their most common DNA and genes. The V and J calls come from TCRdb's annotation, not from the publication. The sample yields about 120,000 distinct CDR3 sequences; approximately 15% were counted once. In total, the top ten clones hold 2.5% to 3.5% of the sample.

This receptor was taken from a woman under 30 with alopecia areata. Some clones in this sample may be carry-over from other donors' samples. The rearranged segments are TRBV7-9 and TRBJ2-5, with 9 junctional bases fitting TRBD2. The source was whole blood, collected in connection with sensitization to the hapten diphenylcyclopropenone (DPC). CDR3 reads: CASSLTLAGEETQYF. The nucleotides read TGTGCCAGCAGCTTAACGTTAGCGGGGGAAGAGACCCAGTACTTC. Joined to the reference TRBV7-9 and TRBJ2-5 proteins, this CDR3 gives the full variable domain: DTGVSQNPRHKITKRGQNVTFRCDPISEHNRLYWYRQTLGQGPEFLTYFQNEAQLEKSRLLSDRFSAERPKGSFSTLEIQRTEQGDSAMYLCASSLTLAGEETQYFGPGTRLLVL.